The sequence of this T cell receptor (beta chain) was determined in a study of cytomegalovirus exposure and HLA in healthy donors. Turning to the study itself: Roughly 80 million unique TCRs from HLA-typed donors made up an early data release.

General observations from the study: In vitro checks showed that a few CMV-associated chains really do target CMV antigens.

The CDR3 has 14 residues. The germline V gene encodes CDR1 LNHDA and CDR2 SQIVND (reference sequence). After removal of 6 bases from V and 2 bases from J, the junction contained 5 bases not matched to a gene. PCR amplification relied on 60 Vbeta primers (plus 13 Jbeta primers). The method was immunoSEQ multiplex PCR; TCRdb's version includes in-frame clones alone and lacks a portion of them. The table records approximately 170,000 clones, around 62% of them present only once. About this clone itself: The antigen remains unidentified.

V usage is TRBV19 and J usage is TRBJ2-7; 9 bases line up with TRBD1. Sequenced material: PBMCs. The receptor was derived from a man aged 35-49 years in good health and CMV-seronegative. The CDR3 spells CASSGQGSPYEQYF. In DNA form, the CDR3 reads TGTGCCAGTAGCGGACAGGGGAGCCCCTACGAGCAGTACTTC.